The clone carrying this T cell receptor beta chain has just a few counts. Its antigen is unidentified. Since all of the isolated RNA was reverse transcribed, expressed TCRB transcripts were what got sequenced. Clones were read by immunoSEQ multiplex PCR, and TCRdb kept only the in-frame ones, dropping some. The data show hundreds of thousands of clones, roughly 13% seen once. This CDR3 is built from 16 residues. Germline V gives CDR1 SQVTM, CDR2 ANQGSEA. V was cut by 6 bases and J by 5 bases, with 25 bases left in between. The authors obtained over 98% purity in all sorted populations. This sample is part of a study of beta chain features in type 1 diabetes. Overall study results and limits: Type 1 diabetes patients had TCRB CDR3s that were shorter (moderately but significantly so) in all four CD4+ subsets.

The chain employs TRBV29-1 and TRBJ2-5, with D possibly TRBD2 on 6 matching bases. Sequenced material: naive CD4+ T cells from blood. This TCR came from a man aged 18 to 29 with type 1 diabetes. CDR3 DNA sequence: TGCAGCGTCGGTGGTCGCCCCGGAGGGGCGAGGGAGACCCAGTACTTC. Its protein product is CSVGGRPGGARETQYF.